The clone carrying this T cell receptor beta chain was picked up a small number of times. Trimming took off 5 bases at V and 0 bases at J, with 8 bases between the two ends. Germline CDR1 MDHEN, CDR2 SYDVKM. The CDR3 has 13 amino acids. TCRdb fed the reads into MiXCR, producing one record per CDR3 protein. Of about 310,000 distinct CDR3 sequences in the sample, roughly a tenth were seen once. The data belong to a study of T cell repertoires in cytomegalovirus infection. This chain uses TRBV28 with TRBJ2-7; D uncertain. Sequencing was carried out using PBMCs. This TCR came from a human donor in good health (CMV status not recorded). Some clones in this sample may be carry-over from other donors' samples. The CDR3 region is CASSRYDSYEQYV. The CDR3 DNA reads as TGTGCCAGCAGTCGGTACGACTCCTACGAGCAGTACGTC.